Below are 2 T cell receptor beta chains sequenced from a single sample in a study of blood T cell repertoires in COVID-19. The repertoire was sequenced with immunoSEQ multiplex PCR; TCRdb's copy has only in-frame clones and lacks some. The sample yields roughly 130,000 clones, roughly 80% seen once. Sequenced sample: peripheral blood. The source is a woman aged 25 to 39 who had recovered from COVID-19.

The chain joins TRBV12-3 or TRBV12-4 to TRBJ1-1, with a tentative D call TRBD1 (5 bases). This CDR3 region has 13 residues. V was pared by 3 bases and J by 5 bases, with 10 bases between. The CDR3 sequence is CASSLLGGTEAFF. CDR3 nucleotides: TGTGCCAGCAGTTTGCTTGGGGGGACTGAAGCTTTCTTT.

This rearrangement joins TRBV6-5 to TRBJ2-1; no definite D call. CDR1 MNHEY and CDR2 SVGAGI come from the germline V gene. There are 13 residues in the CDR3. V gave up 10 bases and J gave up 0 bases, with 10 bases separating them. CDR3 in DNA: TGTGCCACTCGAGGTAGCTCCTACAATGAGCAGTTCTTC. Translating gives CATRGSSYNEQFF.